A selection of T cell receptor beta chains follows, all from one sample in a study of T-cell reconstitution after alpha-beta-depleted transplantation in children. A single record per CDR3 protein comes from TCRdb applying MiXCR to the PCR reads. The repertoire holds about 580,000 distinct CDR3 sequences, with under 25% as singletons. Sequenced here: PBMCs, mostly from graft donor cells, sampled 360 days after TCRalphabeta/CD19-depleted stem cell transplant. These receptors all stem from a boy less than two years old who had a stem cell transplant for acute myeloid leukemia, so the T cells may come from the graft donor. Each CDR3 is given with its conserved first and last residue. A D gene is named only where the DNA matches it firmly. The size entry is marked missing in some rows and otherwise reads once, few, many or a size class.

V: TRBV6-5
J: TRBJ1-1
D: NA
size: few
DNA: TGTGCCAGCAGTTACGGCCCCCTGGCTGAAGCTTTCTTT
CDR3: CASSYGPLAEAFF

V: TRBV29-1
J: TRBJ2-1
D: TRBD2
size: NA
DNA: TGCAGCGTCGCGGGGGGTTACAATGAGCAGTTCTTC
CDR3: CSVAGGYNEQFF

V: TRBV21-1
J: TRBJ2-5
D: NA
size: many
DNA: TGTGCCAGCAGCAAAGCGGCCACAGGTCGGACCCAGTACTTC
CDR3: CASSKAATGRTQYF

V: TRBV29-1
J: TRBJ1-2
D: NA
size: many
DNA: TGCAGCGTTGTGGAGGGGGGAGGTGGCTACACCTTC
CDR3: CSVVEGGGGYTF

V: TRBV7-9
J: TRBJ2-1
D: NA
size: many
DNA: TGTGCCAGCACCTTACTATCCCGGGGGAATGAGCAGTTCTTC
CDR3: CASTLLSRGNEQFF

V: TRBV2
J: TRBJ2-7
D: NA
size: NA
DNA: TGTGCCAGCAACCTAGGACAGCCCTACGAGCAGTACTTC
CDR3: CASNLGQPYEQYF

V: TRBV5-4
J: TRBJ1-1
D: NA
size: many
DNA: TGTGCCAGCAGCTTGTTCGGGGTTGGCACTGAAGCTTTCTTT
CDR3: CASSLFGVGTEAFF

V: TRBV7-2
J: TRBJ2-5
D: NA
size: NA
DNA: TGTGCCAGCAGCTTATACGGAGGACAACTCCAAGAGACCCAGTACTTC
CDR3: CASSLYGGQLQETQYF

V: TRBV10-3
J: TRBJ2-3
D: NA
size: few
DNA: TGTGCCATCAGGGAGGGGCCTGGCACAGATACGCAGTATTTT
CDR3: CAIREGPGTDTQYF

V: TRBV12-3/TRBV12-4
J: TRBJ2-1
D: NA
size: NA
DNA: TGTGCCAGCAGTTTCGGGGCCCGGGTCGGGGAGCAGTTCTTC
CDR3: CASSFGARVGEQFF

V: TRBV3-1
J: TRBJ2-3
D: TRBD2
size: many
DNA: TGTGCCAGCAGCGGCGCTAGCGGCCTTAGCACAGATACGCAGTATTTT
CDR3: CASSGASGLSTDTQYF

V: TRBV7-6
J: TRBJ2-5
D: TRBD1
size: many
DNA: TGTGCCAGCAGCTCAATGGACAGGGAAGAGACCCAGTACTTC
CDR3: CASSSMDREETQYF

V: TRBV5-1
J: TRBJ1-2
D: TRBD1
size: few
DNA: TGCGCCAGCAGTTCAACAGGGGGCGCAGACTATGGCTACACCTTC
CDR3: CASSSTGGADYGYTF

V: TRBV5-6
J: TRBJ2-7
D: TRBD2
size: many
DNA: TGTGCCAGCAGCTTGGCCCTAGCGGGGTATCCCTACGAGCAGTACTTC
CDR3: CASSLALAGYPYEQYF

V: TRBV6-5
J: TRBJ2-1
D: TRBD1
size: few
DNA: TGTGCCAGCACCACCCGACAGGGCGGACAGTTCTTC
CDR3: CASTTRQGGQFF

V: TRBV6-5
J: TRBJ1-2
D: NA
size: NA
DNA: TGTGCCAGCAGTTACCGGGGTCATGGCTACACCTTC
CDR3: CASSYRGHGYTF

V: TRBV12-3/TRBV12-4
J: TRBJ1-3
D: TRBD1
size: many
DNA: TGTGCCAGCAGAGGGGACAGATCTGGAAACACCATATATTTT
CDR3: CASRGDRSGNTIYF

V: TRBV11-3
J: TRBJ2-4
D: NA
size: many
DNA: TGTGCCAGCAGCTTAGTTGCGGGACAGATACTAGCCAAAAACATTCAGTACTTC
CDR3: CASSLVAGQILAKNIQYF

V: TRBV6-1
J: TRBJ2-1
D: TRBD1
size: few
DNA: TGTGCCAGCATTCCCAACCGGGACAGGGGGCTATCCTACAATGAGCAGTTCTTC
CDR3: CASIPNRDRGLSYNEQFF

V: TRBV20-1
J: TRBJ2-5
D: TRBD2
size: few
DNA: TGCAGTGCTAGGGGACTAGCGGGGTACCAAGAGACCCAGTACTTC
CDR3: CSARGLAGYQETQYF

V: TRBV29-1
J: TRBJ2-1
D: TRBD2
size: NA
DNA: TGCAGCGTTGTAGCGGGTCCCTACAATGAGCAGTTCTTC
CDR3: CSVVAGPYNEQFF

V: TRBV20-1
J: TRBJ2-1
D: NA
size: few
DNA: TGCAGTGCTCCTAGGGGGGTTACTAATGAGCAGTTCTTC
CDR3: CSAPRGVTNEQFF

V: TRBV12-3/TRBV12-4
J: TRBJ2-1
D: NA
size: few
DNA: TGTGCCAGCAGTTTCCCGCCCGCGAGCTCCTACAATGAGCAGTTCTTC
CDR3: CASSFPPASSYNEQFF

V: TRBV20-1
J: TRBJ2-5
D: NA
size: NA
DNA: TGCAGTGCTAGAGGTCCAGGGAAAGAGACCCAGTACTTC
CDR3: CSARGPGKETQYF

V: TRBV20-1
J: TRBJ1-1
D: NA
size: NA
DNA: TGCAGTGCTCCAGACGGGGGCCGGAACACTGAAGCTTTCTTT
CDR3: CSAPDGGRNTEAFF

V: TRBV20-1
J: TRBJ2-7
D: NA
size: many
DNA: TGCAGTGCAGTGGACATCTACGAGCAGTACTTC
CDR3: CSAVDIYEQYF

V: TRBV20-1
J: TRBJ2-3
D: TRBD2
size: NA
DNA: TGCAGTGCTAGATTGTTCGGGGGGGCGAGAGCAGATACGCAGTATTTT
CDR3: CSARLFGGARADTQYF

V: TRBV6-2/TRBV6-3
J: TRBJ1-1
D: NA
size: NA
DNA: TGTGCCAGCAGTAAGGGGACGAGGAACACTGAAGCTTTCTTT
CDR3: CASSKGTRNTEAFF

V: TRBV10-3
J: TRBJ2-3
D: NA
size: few
DNA: TGTGCCATCAGTGTCGGCAGGGGATTGGGCACAGATACGCAGTATTTT
CDR3: CAISVGRGLGTDTQYF

V: TRBV20-1
J: TRBJ1-2
D: NA
size: NA
DNA: TGCAGTGCTAGAGGATCCCGTTCGGGGGATAACTATGGCTACACCTTC
CDR3: CSARGSRSGDNYGYTF

V: TRBV20-1
J: TRBJ2-6
D: NA
size: NA
DNA: TGCAGTGCTAGAGATCTCCCAGGGGCCTCTGCTATTTTCTCTGGGGCCAACGTCCTGACTTTC
CDR3: CSARDLPGASAIFSGANVLTF

V: TRBV25-1
J: TRBJ2-5
D: NA
size: many
DNA: TGTGCCAGCAGTCCGGCGACAGTAGAGACCCAGTACTTC
CDR3: CASSPATVETQYF

V: TRBV24-1
J: TRBJ2-1
D: TRBD2
size: NA
DNA: TGTGCCACCAGTGATGCCTCCGGTTCTAGCGGTCGCCTGAATGAGCAGTTCTTC
CDR3: CATSDASGSSGRLNEQFF

V: TRBV29-1
J: TRBJ1-2
D: NA
size: many
DNA: TGCAGCGTTGGGTGGGTGGCAGGGGAGGATGGCTACACCTTC
CDR3: CSVGWVAGEDGYTF

V: TRBV7-2
J: TRBJ2-5
D: TRBD2
size: NA
DNA: TGTGCCAGCAGCGCCCAGGGACTAGCCCGGGAGACCCAGTACTTC
CDR3: CASSAQGLARETQYF

V: TRBV6-1
J: TRBJ2-7
D: NA
size: NA
DNA: TGTGCCAGCAGTCCCCCAGCCCAGCAGAGGTTCTACGAGCAGTACTTC
CDR3: CASSPPAQQRFYEQYF

V: TRBV11-3
J: TRBJ2-7
D: TRBD1
size: many
DNA: TGTGCCAGCAGCTTAGATCAAGGGACAGGAGACTACGAGCAGTACTTC
CDR3: CASSLDQGTGDYEQYF

V: TRBV27
J: TRBJ2-1
D: NA
size: NA
DNA: TGTGCCAGCAGCCGGGGTCGGGACCATAAATGGAATGAGCAGTTCTTC
CDR3: CASSRGRDHKWNEQFF

V: TRBV5-1
J: TRBJ2-3
D: NA
size: NA
DNA: TGCGCCAGCAGCCCCCCAAGGGGTTCCACAGATACGCAGTATTTT
CDR3: CASSPPRGSTDTQYF

V: TRBV9
J: TRBJ1-1
D: NA
size: NA
DNA: TGTGCCAGCAGCGTATCCAGGGCGAACACTGAAGCTTTCTTT
CDR3: CASSVSRANTEAFF

V: TRBV7-2
J: TRBJ1-1
D: NA
size: NA
DNA: TGTGCCAGCAGCTTAATGGGGGAAGCTTTCTTT
CDR3: CASSLMGEAFF

V: TRBV27
J: TRBJ2-1
D: TRBD2
size: once
DNA: TGTGCCAGCAGGGGACTGGGGACTAGCGGCTTCAGCTCCTACAATGAGCAGTTCTTC
CDR3: CASRGLGTSGFSSYNEQFF

V: TRBV3-1
J: TRBJ2-2
D: NA
size: few
DNA: TGTGCCAGCAGCCAAGATCGAGCTTTTGGTACCGGGGAGCTGTTTTTT
CDR3: CASSQDRAFGTGELFF

V: TRBV7-3
J: TRBJ2-2
D: NA
size: few
DNA: TGTGCCAGCAGCCTTCAACTGGGGGGCACCGGGGAGCTGTTTTTT
CDR3: CASSLQLGGTGELFF